Presented here are 7 T cell receptor beta chains from one specimen sequenced in a study of cytomegalovirus exposure and HLA in healthy donors. The data were produced by immunoSEQ multiplex PCR, yet TCRdb's version contains in-frame clones alone and is incomplete. The sample contains 150,000 or so clones, around 83% of which appear only once. Sequenced input: PBMCs. Receptors were obtained from a human donor in good health.

V usage is TRBV11-2 and J usage is TRBJ1-1, with unresolved D. Germline assignment: CDR1 SGHAT and CDR2 FQNNGV. The CDR3 is made up of 16 amino acids. V lost 0 bases to trimming and J lost 1 base, with 12 bases between them. This chain's CDR3 is CASSLDRTFRNTEAFF. CDR3 nucleotide sequence: TGTGCCAGCAGCTTAGATCGAACATTCCGGAACACTGAAGCTTTCTTT.

J is TRBJ2-1 and V is TRBV7-8; a possible D gene is TRBD2 (7 bases). V lost 4 bases and J lost 5, with 18 bases in between. In germline, CDR1 is SGHVS, CDR2 FQNEAQ. This CDR3 comprises 16 residues. CDR3 protein: CASSSRGHNVDNEQFF. The DNA for the CDR3 is TGTGCCAGCAGCTCGCGGGGGCATAATGTGGACAATGAGCAGTTCTTC.

Here the CDR3 DNA reads TGTGCCAGCAGTTTAGGAGGGACTAGCGGGATGCGAGGAGAGACCCAGTACTTC. Protein: CASSLGGTSGMRGETQYF. J is TRBJ2-5 and V is TRBV28; TRBD2 matches at 13 bases. The length of the CDR3 is 18 residues. V lost 2 bases to trimming and J lost 4 bases; unmatched junction nucleotides: 10. Germline V gene data show CDR1 as MDHEN and CDR2 as SYDVKM.

This chain uses TRBV9 with TRBJ2-1; 11 bases fit TRBD2. The CDR3 sequence is 14 residues long. V lost 7 bases, J lost 4 bases, and 4 bases stayed unmatched. Germline CDR1 and CDR2: SGDLS and YYNGEE. CDR3 region: CASGGLAEYNEQFF. The CDR3 region has the DNA TGTGCCAGCGGGGGACTAGCGGAATACAATGAGCAGTTCTTC.

The chain links TRBV28 to TRBJ2-1; the D gene is possibly TRBD1 (5 bases). The CDR3 sequence is 16 residues long. Trimming took off 6 bases at V and 0 bases at J, with 15 bases between the two ends. CDR1 and CDR2 (germline): MDHEN, SYDVKM. CDR3 DNA sequence: TGTGCCAGCAGCTCGACAGCCAGTAGCTCCTACAATGAGCAGTTCTTC. It is translated as CASSSTASSSYNEQFF.

This chain uses TRBV6-5 with TRBJ1-1; possible D gene TRBD1, 5 bases. This CDR3 is 13 amino acids long. The germline V gene has CDR1 MNHEY and CDR2 SVGAGI. The V end lost 6 bases, the J end lost 2 bases, and 10 bases lay between the germline ends. The CDR3 bases are TGTGCCAGCAGCCGGGGGGTAAACACTGAAGCTTTCTTT. As protein: CASSRGVNTEAFF.

The rearrangement uses TRBV19 and TRBJ1-1; no definite D call. CDR3 length: 16 amino acids. The germline V gene has CDR1 LNHDA and CDR2 SQIVND (reference sequence). Trimming took off 3 bases at V and 0 bases at J, with 14 bases between the two ends. The CDR3 protein is CASSMRERALNTEAFF. CDR3 nucleotides: TGTGCCAGTAGTATGCGGGAAAGGGCCCTGAACACTGAAGCTTTCTTT.